The clone carrying this T cell receptor beta chain appeared once. Its matching antigen is unknown. A quantity of 0.5 to 1 ug RNA underwent reverse transcription using random hexamers. One entry per CDR3 protein results from TCRdb running MiXCR on the immunoSEQ multiplex PCR reads. The sample holds roughly 88,000 distinct CDR3 sequences, 90% to 97% seen once. The sequenced target, TCR beta, came from blood CD8+ and CD4+ T cells. This entry is derived from a study of CD8 T cells in Susac syndrome. The overall study: Within the sequenced Susac syndrome patient group, five or six exhibited active disease and fewer than ten were in remission. Patients with Susac syndrome had blood drawn and were at that point therapy-naive, on corticosteroids, or on intravenous immunoglobulin alone.

Study results and caveats: Total CD8+ and CD8+ TEMRA repertoires contained fewer than 20 and five Susac-specific public clones, respectively.

In germline, CDR1 is SGDLS, CDR2 YYNGEE. Trimming pared 3 bases from V and 6 bases from J, leaving 12 bases between. The CDR3 contains 13 residues. The gene calls are TRBV9 and TRBJ1-1; maybe TRBD1 (5 bases). The receptor comes from a human donor with Susac syndrome. The material sequenced was CD8+ T cells from PBMCs. CDR3 in amino acids: CASSAPGTAEAFF. CDR3 nucleotides: TGTGCCAGCAGCGCCCCCGGGACTGCTGAAGCTTTCTTT.